The 7 T cell receptor beta chains below come from one sample, sequenced in a study of response to subunit inactivated influenza vaccine. Via MiXCR, TCRdb re-called the RT-PCR reads, giving one row per CDR3 protein. The profile covers about half a million distinct CDR3 sequences, with roughly 8.2% appearing a single time and 10% to 15% taken by the ten largest. The sequenced sample was PBMCs from blood, obtained roughly 24 months after vaccination. The origin of the receptors is a man in his fifties or sixties who received an inactivated influenza vaccine.

This clonotype was seen only a few times. V and J are TRBV5-1 and TRBJ2-5; no definite D call. The CDR3 length is 13 residues. The V gene lost 0 bases and the J gene lost 5 bases, with 8 bases spanning the gap. Per germline, CDR1 SGHRS and CDR2 YFSETQ. The CDR3 region has the DNA TGCGCCAGCAGCTTGGATGGGTGGGAGACCCAGTACTTC. Its translation is CASSLDGWETQYF.

This clonotype was seen more than once but under ten times. This chain links TRBV12-3 or TRBV12-4 with TRBJ1-1; TRBD1 might be the D (5 bases). The length of the CDR3 is 12 residues. V shed 7 bases and J shed 3 bases, with 9 bases lying between them. The CDR3 bases are TGTGCCAGCACTTCAGGGCACACTGAAGCTTTCTTT. Its protein is CASTSGHTEAFF.

The sample holds many counts of this clonotype. The CDR3 nucleotides read TGTGCCAGCAGCTTGGAAACAGCCGCGAACACCGGGGAGCTGTTTTTT. This gives the protein CASSLETAANTGELFF. The genes are TRBV7-6 and TRBJ2-2; no clear D. Trimming removed 3 bases from V and 0 bases from J, with 11 bases in between. The V gene's germline CDR1 is SGHVS and CDR2 FNYEAQ. The CDR3 contains 16 residues.

The V call is TRBV7-2, the J call TRBJ2-6; no definite D call. V gave up 0 bases and J gave up 10 bases, with 13 bases separating them. CDR3 length: 15 residues. CDR1 is SGHTA and CDR2 is FQGNSA in the germline V gene. The DNA of the CDR3 is TGTGCCAGCAGCTTAGCCGACAACAACTTTAACGTCCTGACTTTC. Protein product: CASSLADNNFNVLTF.

This chain connects TRBV2 to TRBJ2-7, with 10 bases fitting TRBD2. There are 14 residues in the CDR3. V dropped 11 bases and J dropped 5; count of bases not matched to a gene: 12. Germline V gives CDR1 SNHLY, CDR2 FYNNEI. CDR3 residues: CASLRGLAGDEQYF. The CDR3 region has the DNA TGTGCCTCACTCCGGGGGCTAGCGGGAGACGAGCAGTACTTC.

This clonotype was seen ten or more times. CDR3 loop: CAIREQGTTDTQYF. The CDR3, as DNA: TGTGCCATCAGGGAACAGGGGACCACAGATACGCAGTATTTT. The chain uses TRBV10-3 and TRBJ2-3; 7 nucleotides line up with TRBD1. Germline V gene data show CDR1 as ENHRY and CDR2 as SYGVKD. With V trimmed by 6 bases and J by 2 bases, 5 bases remained unmatched. There are 14 residues in the CDR3.

The chain carries TRBV20-1 and TRBJ1-6, with D perhaps matching TRBD1 (5 bases). The CDR3 runs 15 residues. Germline V lookup: CDR1 DFQATT, CDR2 SNEGSKA (reference sequence). The V gene lost 0 bases and the J gene lost 0 bases, with 6 bases spanning the gap. The CDR3 spells CSARDQGSYNSPLHF. CDR3 DNA sequence: TGCAGTGCTAGAGATCAGGGCTCCTATAATTCACCCCTCCACTTT.